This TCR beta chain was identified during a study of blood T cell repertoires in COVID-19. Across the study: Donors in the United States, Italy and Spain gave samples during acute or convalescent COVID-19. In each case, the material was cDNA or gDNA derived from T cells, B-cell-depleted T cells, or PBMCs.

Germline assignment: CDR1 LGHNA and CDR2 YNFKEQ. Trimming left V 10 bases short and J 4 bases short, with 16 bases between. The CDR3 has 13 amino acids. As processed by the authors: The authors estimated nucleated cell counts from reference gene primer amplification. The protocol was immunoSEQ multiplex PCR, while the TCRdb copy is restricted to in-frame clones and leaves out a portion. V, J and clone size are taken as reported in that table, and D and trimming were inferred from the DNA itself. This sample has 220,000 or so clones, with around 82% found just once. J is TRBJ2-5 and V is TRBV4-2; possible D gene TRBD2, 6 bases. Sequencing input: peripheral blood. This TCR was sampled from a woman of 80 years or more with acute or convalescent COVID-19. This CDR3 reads CATSPSVGETQYF. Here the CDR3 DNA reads TGTGCCACCTCCCCTAGCGTTGGAGAGACCCAGTACTTC.